The clone carrying this T cell receptor beta chain was observed a single time. Its antigen is still unknown. Survey level was the resolution at which the v3.0 immunoSEQ assay ran. Libraries were prepared by immunoSEQ multiplex PCR; TCRdb keeps only in-frame clonotypes and omits some of them. The table has tens of thousands of clones, 75% to 85% seen once. The V end was cut by 8 bases, the J end by 4 bases, with 17 bases between. The CDR3 totals 13 residues. Germline lookup yields CDR1 SQVTM and CDR2 ANQGSEA. These data belong to a study of long-term antiretroviral therapy in people with HIV. Overall study results and limits: Whichever time point was examined, clones expanded before ART dominated the repertoire.

Source: unsorted PBMCs, taken 3.4 years after starting antiretroviral therapy. The chain combines TRBV29-1 with TRBJ1-2; D gene uncertain. The TCR comes from a man aged 25 to 45 with HIV. The CDR3 loop reads CSSRRVTSYGYTF. CDR3 bases: TGCAGCTCCCGTCGGGTTACGAGCTATGGCTACACCTTC.